This TCR beta chain emerged from a study of identical twins. This clonotype has at least ten counts. Its matching antigen is unknown. V gave up 2 bases and J gave up 8 bases; unmatched junction bases: 5. Germline V gene lookup returns CDR1 SGHRS and CDR2 YFSETQ. This CDR3 is 14 amino acids long. A universal primer site was added by template switching, and unique molecular identifiers were carried by the cDNA. Via MiXCR, TCRdb re-called the 5' RACE reads, giving one row per CDR3 protein. Among 250,000 to 300,000 distinct CDR3 sequences, less than 9.5% were seen once, and the ten largest hold approximately 6.5%. Broader study findings: Within monozygotic twins, out-of-frame TCR alpha sharing was underestimated by the models. Out-of-frame alpha sequences shared between twins exhibited an excess of low generation probability. The abundant beta clonotypes from cord blood had fewer insertions, and memory repertoires had none of this.

These data were also filed under a second study, of yellow fever vaccine responses in identical twins.

V gene TRBV5-1 combines with J gene TRBJ2-1; 9 bases line up with TRBD2. Sequencing was carried out using CD8+ T cells sorted from blood. This receptor was taken from a woman aged 18-29 years in good health. The CDR3 sequence is CASSLAGGGDEQFF. In nucleotides, the CDR3 is TGCGCCAGCAGCTTAGCGGGGGGAGGGGATGAGCAGTTCTTC.